This TCR beta chain was sequenced during a study of response to subunit inactivated influenza vaccine. Findings and caveats of the study: Authors suggested few new T cells are recruited by each seasonal influenza vaccination.

Of note for this clonotype: Antigen specificity is unknown.

TCRdb re-derived calls from the RT-PCR reads in MiXCR, one entry per CDR3 protein. Of under 500,000 distinct CDR3 sequences listed, about 10% are singletons. Sequenced material: PBMCs from blood, taken roughly 47 days after vaccination. The TCR originated in a man in his forties or fifties who received an inactivated influenza vaccine.

The CDR3 nucleotides are TGTGCCAGCAGCTTGAATCCTAGGGTCACAGATACGCAGTATTTT. Its translation: CASSLNPRVTDTQYF. The chain uses TRBV5-5 and TRBJ2-3; D is undetermined. Trimming shortened V by 1 base and J by 2 bases, and 11 bases separated the two germline ends. In germline, CDR1 is SGHKS, CDR2 YYEKEE (reference sequence). The CDR3 loop spans 15 amino acids. Looking up the rest from reference TRBV5-5 and TRBJ2-3 gives the full variable domain: DAGVTQSPTHLIKTRGQQVTLRCSPISGHKSVSWYQQVLGQGPQFIFQYYEKEERGRGNFPDRFSARQFPNYSSELNVNALLLGDSALYLCASSLNPRVTDTQYFGPGTRLTVL.